At least ten counts were recorded for the clone carrying this T cell receptor beta chain. Its antigen is unknown. The data stem from a study of T cells after yellow fever vaccination. Study results and limitations: There was a small share of clonotypes that showed up in both the CD4 and CD8 compartments. Clones that expanded after primary vaccination mostly reappeared after the booster (96% CD4, around 87% CD8). Peaking faster, on day 5 versus 15, the secondary response was nonetheless weaker.

Template-switching 5'RACE yielded the TCR cDNA; a universal primer site and UMIs were added in the process. TCRdb independently ran MiXCR on the 5' RACE reads; one entry per CDR3 protein. The table includes under 150,000 distinct CDR3 sequences, 7% to 9% detected once. The CDR3 covers 11 residues. The TCR sequence derives from a man between 25 and 39 years old who received the YFV17D yellow fever vaccine. The sequencing used CD4+ T cells sorted from PBMCs, collected 5 days after the yellow fever booster vaccination. The rearrangement links TRBV21-1 to TRBJ2-1; the DNA was not compared with TRBD1, the D call given in the table. TRBV21-1 is a recognized pseudogene. CDR3 in amino acids: CAKYRGGEQFF. CDR3 coding DNA: TGTGCCAAGTACAGGGGTGGGGAGCAGTTCTTC.